This TCR beta chain was sequenced for a study of blood T cell repertoires in COVID-19. Background on the study: Some COVID-19 samples were acute and others convalescent; all came from the United States, Italy and Spain.

The table came from immunoSEQ multiplex PCR; TCRdb's copy has only in-frame clones and leaves some out. The sample contains about 350,000 clones, over 75% of which appear only once. CDR1 is MNHEY, CDR2 SVGAGI, per germline. The CDR3 covers 14 residues. Trimming cost V 6 bases and J 2 bases; bases outside gene matches: 2. The cohort comprised adults aged about 18 to 100 years residing in about 25 US areas. Sequences were obtained from PBMCs or T cells enriched from blood (not recorded which). The V gene is TRBV6-5, the J gene TRBJ1-2; 11 bases agree with TRBD1. The source is a young woman who had recovered from COVID-19. The CDR3 reads CASRRTGGNYGYTF. CDR3 bases: TGTGCCAGCAGAAGGACAGGGGGCAACTATGGCTACACCTTC.